Sequencing of this T cell receptor (beta chain) was carried out in a study of T-cell reconstitution after alpha-beta-depleted transplantation in children. The TCRbeta library incorporated unique molecular identifiers. TCRdb recomputed calls from the PCR reads with MiXCR, one row per CDR3 protein. The table includes 420,000 or so distinct CDR3 sequences, approximately 11% detected once. A remark on this clonotype: The junction departs from germline at one end; a sequencing error may be responsible.

The V gene's germline CDR1 is SQVTM and CDR2 ANQGSEA. This CDR3 is 14 amino acids long. The sequences come from PBMCs from the stem cell graft donor, collected from the stem cell graft. The chain has TRBV29-1 and TRBJ2-1; D may be TRBD1 (5 bases). The TCR was taken from a human donor who donated a stem cell graft to a child with acute myeloid leukemia. Here the CDR3 reads CSVVPGNLYHEQFF. CDR3 nucleotide sequence: TGCAGCGTTGTACCAGGGAATCTCTACCATGAGCAGTTCTTC.